A single sample gave rise to the 14 T cell receptor beta chains below, sequenced in a study of blood T cells in healthy people across ages. A sample-barcoded 5' primer and a J-beta primer mix were used in a second PCR of about 6 to 12 cycles. MiXCR was run by TCRdb on the 5' RACE reads, yielding one entry per CDR3 protein. Of roughly 680,000 distinct CDR3 sequences in the sample, approximately 52% were seen once. Sequenced sample: blood. These TCRs come from an elderly woman in good health.

V gene TRBV28 combines with J gene TRBJ2-5; weak D call: TRBD2 (5 bases). Trimming took 4 bases from V and 11 from J, leaving 14 bases between them. Germline V CDR1 and CDR2: MDHEN, SYDVKM. The CDR3 has 12 amino acids. The CDR3 DNA follows: TGTGCCAGCAGTTCTTCCGTGAGGGAGCAGTACTTC. Translating gives CASSSSVREQYF.

In this sample, this clonotype turned up a few times. The rearrangement links TRBV7-9 to TRBJ1-6; no clear D gene. The CDR3 has 12 residues. In germline, CDR1 is SEHNR, CDR2 FQNEAQ (reference sequence). The germline V and J ends were trimmed by 1 base and 9 bases, with 4 bases remaining between them. The CDR3 spells CASSLERSPLHF. CDR3 coding DNA: TGTGCCAGCAGCTTAGAGCGTTCACCCCTCCACTTT.

Turning to this clonotype: A much larger clone differs by one base, so this may be a read error. The chain uses TRBV20-1 and TRBJ2-7; D perhaps matches TRBD2 (5 bases). The CDR3 consists of 12 residues. With 5 bases removed from V and 3 bases from J, the gap between germline ends came to 11 bases. CDR1 and CDR2 from the germline V gene are DFQATT and SNEGSKA (reference sequence). Here the CDR3 reads CSAAEDDYEQYF. In DNA, the CDR3 is TGCAGTGCTGCGGAGGATGACTACGAGCAGTACTTC.

The J gene is TRBJ1-2, the V gene TRBV10-3; D possibly corresponds to TRBD1 (5 bases). V was cut by 6 bases and J by 2 bases, with 10 bases left in between. The CDR3 spans 13 residues. The germline V gene encodes CDR1 ENHRY and CDR2 SYGVKD. CDR3 sequence: CAIRGVPNYGYTF. For the CDR3, the DNA is TGTGCCATCAGAGGGGTCCCCAACTATGGCTACACCTTC.

The genes are TRBV6-6 and TRBJ2-7, with 14 positions matching TRBD2. The CDR3 has 14 residues. Germline V gene sequence: CDR1 MNHNY, CDR2 SVGAGI (reference sequence). The V segment lost 8 bases and the J segment 5 bases; nucleotides outside the gene matches: 5. The CDR3 spells CASRLAGGPDEQYF. The CDR3 region has the DNA TGTGCCAGCCGACTAGCGGGAGGGCCAGACGAGCAGTACTTC.

This rearrangement joins TRBV20-1 to TRBJ1-2; weak D call: TRBD1 (5 bases). Looked up from germline, CDR1 is DFQATT and CDR2 is SNEGSKA (reference sequence). The CDR3 sequence is 14 residues long. Trimming removed 3 bases at V and 3 bases at J, with 14 bases between. In DNA form, the CDR3 reads TGCAGTGCTAGCGGGGCAGGGTTATACTATGGCTACACCTTC. This encodes CSASGAGLYYGYTF.

This clonotype has a single count. The chain has TRBV29-1 and TRBJ1-2, with D tentatively TRBD1 (5 bases). Germline V gene data show CDR1 as SQVTM and CDR2 as ANQGSEA. There are 13 residues in the CDR3. V was clipped by 4 bases and J by 8 bases, with 17 bases between them. This chain's CDR3 is CSVVPNDSTGYTF. The CDR3, as DNA: TGCAGCGTTGTTCCCAACGACAGCACGGGCTACACCTTC.

CDR3 sequence reads: CASSRRAWLAPNQETQYF. In DNA form, the CDR3 reads TGTGCCAGCAGCCGAAGGGCCTGGCTAGCGCCGAACCAAGAGACCCAGTACTTC. The J gene is TRBJ2-5, the V gene TRBV28, with D possibly being TRBD2 (6 bases). This CDR3 contains 18 residues. Germline assignment: CDR1 MDHEN and CDR2 SYDVKM. V dropped 6 bases and J dropped 0 bases, with 23 bases sitting between them. Full variable domain (rest looked up from reference TRBV28 and TRBJ2-5): DVKVTQSSRYLVKRTGEKVFLECVQDMDHENMFWYRQDPGLGLRLIYFSYDVKMKEKGDIPEGYSVSREKKERFSLILESASTNQTSMYLCASSRRAWLAPNQETQYFGPGTRLLVL.

This clonotype has more than one count but fewer than ten. This chain uses TRBV14 with TRBJ2-1; 9 bases are a match to TRBD2. CDR3 length: 16 residues. Per germline, CDR1 SGHDN and CDR2 FVKESK. Losses at the gene ends were 1 base for V and 3 bases for J; bases not matched to a gene: 4. Here the CDR3 DNA reads TGTGCCAGCAGCCAAGTAGCGGGAGCGAACTACAATGAGCAGTTCTTC. It yields the protein CASSQVAGANYNEQFF.

There are a few counts of this clonotype. The chain carries TRBV7-3 and TRBJ2-4; 10 positions match TRBD2. Trimming removed 5 bases from V and 0 bases from J; junction bases left unmatched: 7. This CDR3 spans 17 amino acids. Germline CDR1 is SGHTA and CDR2 is FQGTGA. This CDR3 is CASSPDLAGEAKNIQYF. For the CDR3, the DNA is TGTGCCAGCAGCCCAGACCTAGCGGGAGAAGCCAAAAACATTCAGTACTTC.

This clonotype was counted ten times or more. The gene calls are TRBV20-1 and TRBJ2-1, with TRBD1 matching 10 bases. Germline V gives CDR1 DFQATT, CDR2 SNEGSKA (reference sequence). V lost 0 bases to trimming and J lost 6 bases; unmatched junction nucleotides: 5. The CDR3 has 15 residues. CDR3 bases: TGCAGTGCTAGAGATCGGGACAGGGGAGGCAATGAGCAGTTCTTC. Amino acids: CSARDRDRGGNEQFF.

V is TRBV4-1 and J is TRBJ1-4, with D uncertain. Trimming pared 1 base from V and 8 bases from J, leaving 8 bases between. CDR1 MGHRA and CDR2 YSYEKL come from the germline V gene. This CDR3 has 13 amino acids. For the CDR3, the DNA is TGCGCCAGCAGCCAAGTTTCGGAGGAAAAACTGTTTTTT. Translating it yields CASSQVSEEKLFF.

There are a few counts of this clonotype. V and J are TRBV18 and TRBJ1-2; D is ambiguous. Germline V gene sequence: CDR1 KGHSH, CDR2 LQKENI. The CDR3 covers 12 residues. V was trimmed by 3 bases and J by 7 bases, leaving 9 bases between them. Here the CDR3 reads CASSPPNRGYTF. Here the CDR3 DNA reads TGTGCCAGCTCACCTCCGAACCGTGGCTACACCTTC. Combining the CDR3 with reference TRBV18 and TRBJ1-2 gives the whole variable domain NAGVMQNPRHLVRRRGQEARLRCSPMKGHSHVYWYRQLPEEGLKFMVYLQKENIIDESGMPKERFSAEFPKEGPSILRIQQVVRGDSAAYFCASSPPNRGYTFGSGTRLTVV.

The sample holds many counts of this clonotype. The V call is TRBV7-3, the J call TRBJ2-3; TRBD2 matches at 9 bases. This CDR3 is 16 amino acids long. In germline, CDR1 is SGHTA, CDR2 FQGTGA. The V segment lost 5 bases and the J segment 2 bases; nucleotides outside the gene matches: 8. The CDR3 region is CASSPQGLAITDTQYF. The CDR3 nucleotides read TGTGCCAGCAGCCCGCAGGGACTAGCTATCACAGATACGCAGTATTTT.